This TCR beta chain comes out of a study of metastatic and nonmetastatic thyroid tumors. Overall study context: Repertoire comparison spanned blood and tumor or nodule tissue of malignant and benign thyroid patients.

V shed 5 bases, J shed 5 bases, and the junction held 4 bases outside the gene matches. The V gene's germline CDR1 is MNHNS and CDR2 SASEGT. The CDR3 sequence is 14 residues long. General observations from the study: It was reported that TCR beta diversity was significantly higher in malignant thyroid tumors than benign nodules, in blood and tumor.

By proportion, this clone is large (0.1 to 1%). Its antigen is as yet unknown. Authors' analysis steps: Clinicopathological groups of papillary thyroid cancer showed CDR3 differences that were used to build a distant-metastasis classifier. TCRdb re-called clones via MiXCR from the PCR reads. These V and J calls rely on TCRdb rather than the paper's analysis. The sample consists of roughly 5,900 clones, around a third of them appearing once. Thyroid surgery had not been preceded by any treatment in any patient. Material for sequencing was adjacent normal tissue. This clonotype was sampled from a male donor with papillary thyroid cancer or a benign thyroid nodule (not recorded which). Some clones in this sample may be carry-over from other donors' samples. The gene calls are TRBV6-1 and TRBJ2-2, with 8 bases that match TRBD1. CDR3 coding DNA: TGTGCCAGCAGTAGGGACAGGTTGACCGGGGAGCTGTTTTTT. Translated, it gives CASSRDRLTGELFF.